This section outlines one TCR beta chain sequence together with its context. There is no known antigen for this receptor. Base qualities are not provided; no much larger clone lies one nucleotide away. This specimen comes from a study of cytomegalovirus exposure and HLA in healthy donors (dated by TCRdb to 2017 to 2019). In terms of the full investigation: According to an earlier analysis of 587 of the donors, about 179 million T cells yielded 120 million or so unique TCR beta sequences and 276 Gb of sequence data. An early release covering roughly 600 HLA-typed donors comprised about 300 gigabases of sequencing data and about 90 million unique TCR sequences. Among the roughly 400 genotyped donors, 81% belonged to the genetic ancestry cluster associated with self-reported Caucasian donors. The aim of the study was to test whether cataloging public T cell receptors could identify signatures of past pathogen exposure. The study used immunosequencing to profile the T cell repertoires of approximately 690 subjects and linked those repertoires to cytomegalovirus serostatus. In addition to the first cohort of around 670 subjects, a separate validation cohort of approximately 120 different subjects was used. To predict cytomegalovirus infection status, the study brought together high-throughput TCR immunosequencing, statistical association of individual TCRs with disease status, and machine learning. To study patterns of TCR occurrence, a later analysis re-analyzed previously published TCR beta repertoires from 666 donors and added high-resolution HLA genotyping. Rather than using new phenotypic data, the later analysis identified candidate immune exposures from TCR beta sequences and from how often those sequences occurred across donors. An earlier analysis of 587 of the donors used high-throughput TCR beta sequencing to judge whether each TCR beta V gene segment behaved as functional or pseudogenic. Donor age, sex, ethnicity and CMV serostatus were collected together with the repertoire data. In a later genetic analysis, genome-wide SNP genotypes for about 55% of the roughly 670 donors were used, and that subset was treated as a discovery cohort. Every discovery cohort repertoire had been produced on one sequencing platform. Class I and class II HLA loci were covered by the typing at four-digit resolution. Typing coverage varied by locus: roughly 620-640 donors for A, B, C, DRB1 and DQB1; approximately 560 for DQA1; 600 to 610 for DPA1; 450 to 480 for DPB1. Several DR-DQ haplotypes were treated as single units for association and clustering because of strong linkage in the cohort. Among roughly 400 genotyped donors of the cohort, an average of around 240,000 unique TCR beta nucleotide sequences were sequenced per donor, 15% to 20% of them non-productive. The full study reports these points: In a later analysis, some 18,000 TCR beta sequences were associated with specific HLA alleles at a false discovery rate of 0.05. A further reported finding was that TCR beta sequences accurately predicted the HLA-A and HLA-B alleles for most subjects in the first cohort. The classifier was reported to diagnose cytomegalovirus status with high specificity and sensitivity in both the original cohort and the validation cohort. A later analysis found that HLA-associated TCR beta chains were more clonally expanded and had lower generation probabilities than equally common non-associated chains. Presence/absence analyses assumed roughly uniform sequencing depth across donors, an assumption that may not hold. A few of the identified cytomegalovirus-associated TCR beta chains were confirmed in vitro to be specific for cytomegalovirus antigens. The earlier analysis of 587 of the donors excluded about 16 rarely observed V segments, including chromosome 9 orphons, because counts were too low. A cluster of highly shared sequence variants was judged likely to represent a technical artifact of the sequencing pipeline. An earlier analysis of 450 to 750 of the donors showed that most TCR beta V segments appeared in productive rearrangements either about 87% or about 30% of the time, which broadly matched IMGT annotations. The study listed 150 to 200 TCR beta chains as associated with cytomegalovirus. Because the 87-base-pair reads could not distinguish some IMGT-functional V segments, including TRBV6-2 and TRBV6-3, those segments were excluded. Strong co-occurrence of HLA alleles, especially DR and DQ, made assigning TCR associations to individual alleles difficult. This cohort had only TCR beta chains sequenced, and the lack of alpha or paired-chain data limited which features could be detected. Several of the top co-occurrence clusters appeared to be linked to parvovirus B19, influenza, CMV and Epstein-Barr virus, according to a later analysis. A later analysis found that TCR association rates varied across HLA loci, with DRB1 alleles showing the most associated TCRs and HLA-C alleles the fewest. According to the authors, the approach could potentially be generalized to other disease states and immunological phenotypes. Because some donors lacked HLA typing at each locus, the association tests relied only on the typed subset. Most TCR sequences were observed very rarely across donors, whereas some public TCRs were present in many individuals. In a later analysis, most CMV-associated TCR beta chains were found to appear HLA-restricted, with HLA associations seemingly driven largely by CMV exposure. In a later genetic analysis, a missense DCLRE1C variant was associated with V-gene and J-gene trimming of TCR beta chains, and the association was replicated in an independent cohort. Correlated functional status among segregating V segments might be attributable to linkage disequilibrium, but an unknown experimental factor could not be ruled out. For the cohort, immune exposure information was limited to CMV serostatus. According to a later genetic analysis, donors in an Asian-associated ancestry cluster had fewer N-insertions in productive TCRs than the approximately 700-donor mean.

The CDR3 starts with the cysteine, ends with the phenylalanine, and has 14 residues. The entry retains the CDR3 DNA only, 42 bases that are in frame from base 1. At the junction V is shortened by 0 bases and J by 5 bases, with 9 bases in between. The germline V gene (reference sequence) provides CDR1 SGHNT and CDR2 YYREEE. The cohort was made up of approximately 670 healthy bone marrow donors. At the time of sampling, every cohort member was nominally healthy, though immune exposures that went unrecorded were likely present. The donor tested CMV seropositive, placing the donor among the approximately 310 seropositive members of the cohort. A peripheral blood sample was provided by each donor, and peripheral blood mononuclear cells were used for TCR beta sequencing. The Qiagen DNeasy Blood Extraction Kit was used to extract genomic DNA from the blood cell samples. Library prep was done by the immunoSEQ multiplex PCR assay. A mixture of 60 forward primers for TCR Vbeta segments and 13 reverse primers for TCR Jbeta segments was used in the multiplex PCR. Amplification of the CDR3 region of rearranged TCR beta genes was performed with a multiplex PCR assay on genomic DNA. The Illumina HiSeq System was used to sequence the amplified TCR beta libraries as 87-base-pair reads. Per the authors' processing: A later analysis counted some 74 million unique TCR beta chains across the 666 repertoires, and around 9.9 million of these chains were shared by at least two donors. Raw reads were error-corrected and collapsed into unique sequences by a nearest-neighbor algorithm in which closely related sequences were merged to remove PCR and sequencing errors. To assign V, D and J gene segments, CDR3 sequences were aligned to IMGT reference sequences. Each retained sequence needed at least a six-nucleotide match to both a V gene segment and a J gene segment. Rearrangements were called productive when the CDR3 lacked stop codons and stayed in frame with V and J; all others were non-productive. Following IMGT convention, CDR3 was defined as the stretch from the second conserved V-encoded cysteine to the conserved J-encoded phenylalanine. The earlier analysis of about 620 of the donors excluded sequences that lacked an unambiguous match to a single V gene segment. In an earlier analysis of approximately 560 of the donors, a V segment was called functional when productive rearrangements were above 56.7%, and segregating when the standard deviation between donors exceeded 5%. A statistical classification framework was developed to diagnose cytomegalovirus status using the catalog of TCR beta chain sequences. V and J gene assignment, in a later analysis, came from comparing TCR nucleotide sequences with IMGT/GENE-DB human TR gene sequences. In a later analysis, CDR3 sequences and most-parsimonious VDJ recombination scenarios were assigned using the TCRdist pipeline. In a later analysis, every TCR beta chain was defined by the combination of its CDR3 amino acid sequence and its V-gene family, and reads without a unique V-gene family were dropped. To address suspected cross-contamination and a sequencing artifact, a later analysis removed roughly 640 highly shared, low-generation-probability nucleotide sequences. In a later analysis, a clonal expansion index was calculated for each public chain from normalized within-repertoire ranks of inferred template counts. In a later analysis, generation probabilities were computed with a VDJ recombination model fitted to out-of-frame rearrangements, and the resulting probabilities were checked against IGoR. Hypergeometric tests were used in a later analysis to score TCR-TCR, TCR-HLA and TCR-CMV co-occurrence, with a repertoire-size bias correction applied to the TCR pairs. In a later analysis, false discovery rates were estimated by permuting HLA or CMV assignments 20 times. In a later analysis, co-occurring TCRs were grouped using DBSCAN, with TCRdist sequence similarity added in when clustering inside HLA-allele-positive subsets. Co-occurrence clustering excluded repertoires with fewer than 30,000 or more than 120,000 public chains, plus five with anomalous nucleotide sharing. TCRdb stores this immuneACCESS table with in-frame sequences only. Part of the clones is absent; in the studies checked, under half of the shortfall reflects unresolved V genes, and no reason is known for the rest. For V, J and clone size, that table is used; D and trimming come from the DNA. In this sample the table shows 150,000 to 200,000 clones, 80% to 85% of which occur a single time. The ten biggest clones cover less than 5% of the sample.

Material: PBMCs. The source of this sequence is a man aged 50-60 years in good health and CMV-seropositive. The V gene is TRBV5-4 and the J gene is TRBJ2-1; the D segment cannot be called with confidence. This receptor has the CDR3 CASSLGSLDNEQFF. In nucleotide form, the sequence is TGTGCCAGCAGCTTGGGTAGCCTAGACAATGAGCAGTTCTTC.